These 23 T cell receptor beta chains were all obtained from the same sample, sequenced in a study of cytotoxic CD8 clonotypes in ibrutinib-treated CLL. The assay was immunoSEQ multiplex PCR, and TCRdb's table has in-frame clones only and misses some. The repertoire includes approximately 350,000 clones, roughly 67% of them detected once, and roughly 6.8% sits in the top ten. Sample: PBMCs, taken after 36 months of ibrutinib treatment. Receptor source: a human donor with chronic lymphocytic leukemia.

This sequence joins TRBV28 and TRBJ1-2; no clear D. The germline gives CDR1 MDHEN, CDR2 SYDVKM. The CDR3 sequence is 15 residues long. With 7 bases removed from V and 4 bases from J, the gap between germline ends came to 19 bases. For the CDR3, the DNA is TGTGCCAGCAAGGCGGGGAGGGCCCGGATCTATGGCTACACCTTC. Its protein is CASKAGRARIYGYTF.

The rearrangement joins TRBV6-1 to TRBJ2-7; D gene ambiguous. This CDR3 region has 13 residues. The germline V gene encodes CDR1 MNHNS and CDR2 SASEGT. The germline V and J ends were trimmed by 5 bases and 0 bases, with 8 bases remaining between them. In DNA form, the CDR3 reads TGTGCCAGCAGTCCCCGAGGCTCCTACGAGCAGTACTTC. Its protein product is CASSPRGSYEQYF.

The genes are TRBV7-2 and TRBJ1-6; a weak D match, TRBD1 (5 bases). The CDR3 has 16 residues. From germline, CDR1 is SGHTA and CDR2 FQGNSA. The germline V and J ends were trimmed by 0 bases and 7 bases, with 13 bases remaining between them. The CDR3 protein is CASSLAPRGINSPLHF. CDR3 coding DNA: TGTGCCAGCAGCTTAGCGCCCCGGGGGATAAATTCACCCCTCCACTTT.

This chain joins TRBV19 and TRBJ1-4; no clear D gene. Per the germline V gene, CDR1 is LNHDA and CDR2 is SQIVND (reference sequence). This CDR3 has 14 amino acids. V lost 3 bases to trimming and J lost 7 bases, with 12 bases between them. CDR3 DNA: TGTGCCAGTAGTATGGGTGGAAAAAGTGAAAAACTGTTTTTT. Translating it yields CASSMGGKSEKLFF.

In its sample, this clone was seen a few times. The chain combines TRBV11-3 with TRBJ2-3, with 10 nucleotides matching TRBD1. J gave up 3 bases and V 3 bases, and 3 bases lay outside the gene matches. Germline assignment: CDR1 SGHNT and CDR2 YENEEA. The CDR3 totals 15 residues. Here the CDR3 DNA reads TGTGCCAGCAGCTTCGGGGGACAGGGGACAGATACGCAGTATTTT. Its translation is CASSFGGQGTDTQYF.

The chain links TRBV4-3 to TRBJ2-7, with 8 bases identical to TRBD2. The germline gives CDR1 LGHNA, CDR2 YSLEER. CDR3 length: 16 amino acids. With 2 bases clipped from V and 4 bases from J, the junction kept 10 bases outside the gene matches. In DNA, the CDR3 is TGCGCCAGCAGCCAACAACCGGGACTAGTCTTGTACGAGCAGTACTTC. This codes for CASSQQPGLVLYEQYF.

The gene calls are TRBV11-2 and TRBJ1-2, with unresolved D. The CDR3 sequence is 12 residues long. Trimming removed 2 bases at V and 6 bases at J, with 7 bases between. In germline, CDR1 is SGHAT, CDR2 FQNNGV. This CDR3 reads CASSLNGHGYTF. The CDR3 DNA sequence: TGTGCCAGCAGCTTAAATGGACATGGCTACACCTTC.

This clone has a handful of counts. This sequence joins TRBV18 and TRBJ2-6; D may correspond to TRBD1 or TRBD2 (6 bases each). There are 18 residues in the CDR3. CDR1 is KGHSH and CDR2 is LQKENI in the germline V gene. Trimming removed 1 base at V and 2 bases at J, with 15 bases between. In nucleotides, the CDR3 is TGTGCCAGCTCACCACGGAACAAGGGGGGTACTGGGGCCAACGTCCTGACTTTC. Translation: CASSPRNKGGTGANVLTF. Combining the CDR3 with reference TRBV18 and TRBJ2-6 gives the whole variable domain NAGVMQNPRHLVRRRGQEARLRCSPMKGHSHVYWYRQLPEEGLKFMVYLQKENIIDESGMPKERFSAEFPKEGPSILRIQQVVRGDSAAYFCASSPRNKGGTGANVLTFGAGSRLTVL.

The V call is TRBV4-1, the J call TRBJ1-1; TRBD1 is a possible D gene (5 bases). The CDR3 has 15 residues. V gave up 2 bases and J gave up 2 bases, with 12 bases separating them. Germline V gene lookup returns CDR1 MGHRA and CDR2 YSYEKL. CDR3 nucleotide sequence: TGCGCCAGCAGCCAACAGGGAAACGCAAACACTGAAGCTTTCTTT. As protein: CASSQQGNANTEAFF.

The chain joins TRBV18 to TRBJ2-5, with 11 bases fitting TRBD2. V dropped 3 bases and J dropped 7; count of bases not matched to a gene: 10. This CDR3 is built from 16 residues. Germline V gene data show CDR1 as KGHSH and CDR2 as LQKENI. CDR3 in DNA: TGTGCCAGCTCACCCAAGATAGCGGGGGGGTTCGTGACCCAGTACTTC. It codes for CASSPKIAGGFVTQYF. Full variable domain (missing parts from reference TRBV18 and TRBJ2-5): NAGVMQNPRHLVRRRGQEARLRCSPMKGHSHVYWYRQLPEEGLKFMVYLQKENIIDESGMPKERFSAEFPKEGPSILRIQQVVRGDSAAYFCASSPKIAGGFVTQYFGPGTRLLVL.

V gene TRBV7-9 combines with J gene TRBJ2-1; 14 bases map to TRBD2. CDR1 is SEHNR and CDR2 is FQNEAQ in the germline V gene (reference sequence). This CDR3 has 17 amino acids. V lost 5 bases and J lost 4; bases outside the gene matches: 7. CDR3 loop: CASSPGLAGGLYNEQFF. In nucleotides, the CDR3 is TGTGCCAGCAGCCCCGGACTAGCGGGGGGCCTTTACAATGAGCAGTTCTTC.

This chain connects TRBV20-1 to TRBJ1-1; D gene ambiguous. Trimming removed 3 bases at V and 8 bases at J, with 7 bases between. The V gene's germline CDR1 is DFQATT and CDR2 SNEGSKA (reference sequence). CDR3 length: 10 residues. Written as DNA, the CDR3 is TGCAGTGCTAGGAGGCAAGAAGCTTTCTTT. Translated: CSARRQEAFF.

This clone was recorded a few times. This chain links TRBV7-8 with TRBJ1-5; D perhaps matches TRBD1 (6 bases). The V gene's germline CDR1 is SGHVS and CDR2 FQNEAQ. The V and J ends lost 3 bases and 2 bases respectively, with 11 bases between them. The CDR3 has 15 residues. The CDR3 sequence is CASSLGTLGNQPQHF. The CDR3 nucleotides read TGTGCCAGCAGCTTGGGGACACTTGGCAATCAGCCCCAGCATTTT.

This chain joins TRBV23-1 and TRBJ1-5, with no clear D. TRBV23-1 is marked as an open reading frame, function uncertain. The CDR3 has 15 amino acids. Trimming removed 1 base from V and 5 bases from J, with 12 bases in between. The DNA for the CDR3 is TGCGCCAGCAGTCAATACCCAGGTCCTCATCAGCCCCAGCATTTT. Protein: CASSQYPGPHQPQHF.

The chain combines TRBV9 with TRBJ2-3; 10 bases match TRBD2. The J segment lost 0 bases and the V segment lost 4 bases, leaving 2 bases of the junction unmatched. CDR1 SGDLS and CDR2 YYNGEE come from the germline V gene. The CDR3 totals 15 residues. DNA for the CDR3: TGTGCCAGCAGCCTTAGCGGGAGGAGCACAGATACGCAGTATTTT. Translation: CASSLSGRSTDTQYF.

The chain carries TRBV29-1 and TRBJ2-7; TRBD1 matches 8 bases. This CDR3 has 12 amino acids. The V gene end was trimmed by 2 bases and the J gene end by 6 bases; junction bases not matched to a gene: 3. Germline values: CDR1 SQVTM, CDR2 ANQGSEA. The chain's CDR3 is CSVEQGASEQYF. CDR3 in DNA: TGCAGCGTTGAACAGGGGGCGAGCGAGCAGTACTTC.

This clone is a singleton in its sample. The chain is built from TRBV7-8 and TRBJ2-1, with a weak D call TRBD2 (5 bases). Germline V gives CDR1 SGHVS, CDR2 FQNEAQ. This CDR3 region has 15 residues. The V and J ends lost 5 bases and 8 bases respectively, with 19 bases between them. CDR3: CASSLRGSPVDEQFF. CDR3 nucleotide sequence: TGTGCCAGCAGCCTACGGGGTTCTCCAGTCGATGAGCAGTTCTTC.

About this clone itself: The sample contains more than one DNA sequence encoding this CDR3. The genes are TRBV6-1 and TRBJ2-7; D is unclear. This CDR3 comprises 13 residues. V gave up 2 bases and J gave up 3 bases, with 8 bases separating them. Germline V lookup: CDR1 MNHNS, CDR2 SASEGT. The CDR3 loop is CASSESPSYEQYF. DNA for the CDR3: TGTGCCAGCAGTGAAAGCCCGAGCTACGAGCAGTACTTC.

In regard to this clone: In the same sample, other DNA sequences code for this CDR3. This sequence joins TRBV20-1 and TRBJ1-1, with D unclear. The ends were cut back, 3 bases at V and 1 base at J, with 3 bases in the middle. The CDR3 loop spans 11 amino acids. The germline CDR1 and CDR2 sequences are DFQATT and SNEGSKA (reference sequence). The CDR3 nucleotides read TGCAGTGCTAGGAAGAACACTGAAGCTTTCTTT. It is translated as CSARKNTEAFF.

V and J are TRBV4-1 and TRBJ1-6; D remains unclear. Looked up from germline, CDR1 is MGHRA and CDR2 is YSYEKL. The V gene lost 0 bases and the J gene lost 11 bases, with 8 bases spanning the gap. The CDR3 has 13 amino acids. CDR3 protein: CASSQDLGPPLHF. CDR3 nucleotides: TGCGCCAGCAGCCAAGATTTGGGCCCACCCCTCCACTTT.

This clone was seen only a few times. The chain couples TRBV6-6 to TRBJ2-2; 7 bases agree with TRBD2. From germline, CDR1 is MNHNY and CDR2 SVGAGI (reference sequence). The CDR3 is 13 residues long. Losses at the gene ends were 8 bases for V and 7 bases for J; bases not matched to a gene: 7. The CDR3 coding sequence is TGTGCCAGCTCTGCGGGGGTTGTCGGGGAGCTGTTTTTT. This sequence encodes CASSAGVVGELFF.

J is TRBJ1-2 and V is TRBV28; the D is unclear. There are 14 residues in the CDR3. Trimming took 5 bases from V and 1 from J, leaving 11 bases between them. CDR1 is MDHEN, CDR2 SYDVKM, per germline. CDR3 loop: CASSRETINYGYTF. In nucleotides, the CDR3 is TGTGCCAGCAGTCGCGAGACCATTAACTATGGCTACACCTTC.

The rearrangement joins TRBV5-1 to TRBJ2-5; 8 nucleotides agree with TRBD2. Germline loops: CDR1 SGHRS, CDR2 YFSETQ. With V trimmed by 2 bases and J by 0 bases, 6 bases remained unmatched. This CDR3 is built from 16 residues. CDR3 sequence reads: CASSLGSGGYQETQYF. The CDR3 DNA reads as TGCGCCAGCAGCTTAGGAAGCGGGGGCTACCAAGAGACCCAGTACTTC. The full variable domain, completed using reference TRBV5-1 and TRBJ2-5, is KAGVTQTPRYLIKTRGQQVTLSCSPISGHRSVSWYQQTPGQGLQFLFEYFSETQRNKGNFPGRFSGRQFSNSRSEMNVSTLELGDSALYLCASSLGSGGYQETQYFGPGTRLLVL.